A single sample gave rise to the 11 T cell receptor beta chains below, sequenced in a study of OX40 agonist ivuxolimab in advanced cancers. The method was the immunoSEQ multiplex PCR assay. TCRdb limited this immuneACCESS table to in-frame rearrangements with V and J called. A share of clones is missing; checked studies link under half to unresolved V genes, and the rest is unexplained. This sample has 40,000 or so clones in its table, and approximately 90% of those were observed once. The top ten constitute 22% of the sample. The sequences come from CD4+ or CD8+ T cells sorted from blood, collected in a trial of the OX40 agonist ivuxolimab. The origin of the receptors is an adult with an advanced solid tumor such as melanoma, head and neck, liver or kidney cancer.

This clone showed up just once. The V gene is TRBV27, the J gene TRBJ2-5, with 10 nucleotides matching TRBD2. Germline V gene lookup returns CDR1 MNHEY and CDR2 SMNVEV (reference sequence). V dropped 5 bases and J dropped 1; count of bases not matched to a gene: 10. The length of the CDR3 is 17 residues. This chain's CDR3 is CASSAPARLAGQETQYF. The CDR3 DNA reads TGTGCCAGCAGTGCTCCGGCCAGACTAGCGGGCCAAGAGACCCAGTACTTC.

The V call is TRBV29-1, the J call TRBJ2-5; 7 bases are a match to TRBD1. The CDR3 length is 14 residues. V lost 4 bases, J lost 4 bases, and 9 bases stayed unmatched. The germline V gene has CDR1 SQVTM and CDR2 ANQGSEA. The CDR3 here is CSVVRGRVVETQYF. The CDR3 nucleotides are TGCAGCGTTGTAAGGGGGCGGGTCGTAGAGACCCAGTACTTC.

The J gene is TRBJ1-1, the V gene TRBV10-3, with D maybe TRBD1 (6 bases). Trimming removed 3 bases at V and 0 bases at J, with 11 bases between. This CDR3 spans 15 amino acids. The V gene's germline CDR1 is ENHRY and CDR2 SYGVKD. The chain's CDR3 is CAISELDSMNTEAFF. The CDR3 DNA sequence: TGTGCCATCAGTGAATTGGACAGTATGAACACTGAAGCTTTCTTT.

The chain links TRBV9 to TRBJ2-7, with 9 bases aligning to TRBD2. Germline CDR1 is SGDLS and CDR2 is YYNGEE. The CDR3 spans 14 residues. Unmatched junction bases numbered 6, after V lost 3 bases and J lost 5 bases. The CDR3 sequence: CASSGSGSRDEQYF. Written as DNA, the CDR3 is TGTGCCAGCAGCGGTAGCGGGAGTAGGGACGAGCAGTACTTC.

Regarding this clone: This specimen includes other DNA sequences encoding the same CDR3. Written as DNA, the CDR3 is TGTGCCAGCAGCTCCACCCGGACAGGGCGGTACGAGCAGTACTTC. Its translation is CASSSTRTGRYEQYF. The chain has TRBV28 and TRBJ2-7, with TRBD1 identical over 8 bases. V was pared by 6 bases and J by 4 bases, with 11 bases of the junction left unmatched. Looked up from germline, CDR1 is MDHEN and CDR2 is SYDVKM. This CDR3 is built from 15 residues.

This sequence joins TRBV29-1 and TRBJ1-4; no reliable D call. This CDR3 is 10 amino acids long. With 3 bases removed from V and 12 bases from J, the gap between germline ends came to 8 bases. Germline CDR1 is SQVTM and CDR2 is ANQGSEA. CDR3 nucleotides: TGCAGCGTTGAGATCCCGGAACTGTTTTTT. As protein: CSVEIPELFF.

This rearrangement joins TRBV28 to TRBJ1-5; a possible D gene is TRBD1 (6 bases). Deletions cut 5 bases from V and 1 base from J, with 9 bases between. There are 14 residues in the CDR3. Germline V gives CDR1 MDHEN, CDR2 SYDVKM. The CDR3 spells CASSVRGSNQPQHF. CDR3 nucleotides: TGTGCCAGCAGTGTCAGGGGAAGCAATCAGCCCCAGCATTTT.

The chain combines TRBV7-6 with TRBJ2-7; D is unresolved. V dropped 1 base and J dropped 5 bases, with 9 bases sitting between them. The germline V gene has CDR1 SGHVS and CDR2 FNYEAQ. The CDR3 runs to 13 residues. The CDR3 here is CASSLGPGNEQYF. The CDR3 bases are TGTGCCAGCAGCTTAGGCCCAGGCAACGAGCAGTACTTC.

With respect to this clone: The junction shows a germline mismatch at one end, possibly a read error. The V and J genes are TRBV19 and TRBJ2-1; D uncertain. Germline loops: CDR1 LNHDA, CDR2 SQIVND (reference sequence). The CDR3 is made up of 12 amino acids. CDR3 protein: CASSPSFNEQFF. The CDR3 nucleotides read TGTGCCAGTAGCCCATCCTTCAATGAGCAGTTCTTC.

The gene calls are TRBV5-1 and TRBJ1-5, with TRBD1 matching over 9 bases. Per germline, CDR1 SGHRS and CDR2 YFSETQ. V shed 4 bases, J shed 6 bases, and the junction held 14 bases outside the gene matches. This CDR3 comprises 17 residues. The CDR3 loop is CASSPLPGQGEGQPQHF. The CDR3 nucleotides are TGCGCCAGCAGCCCCCTACCGGGACAGGGAGAAGGTCAGCCCCAGCATTTT.

This rearrangement joins TRBV7-3 to TRBJ2-2; no definite D call. The length of the CDR3 is 11 residues. Germline CDR1 SGHTA, CDR2 FQGTGA. V was clipped by 8 bases and J by 4 bases, with 5 bases between them. The CDR3 here is CASSATGELFF. Here the CDR3 DNA reads TGTGCCAGCTCCGCCACCGGGGAGCTGTTTTTT.